One sample yielded the 29 T cell receptor beta chains listed below, sequenced in a study of shared clonotypes between healthy human individuals. It was CD45RO-negative cells, positively selected for CCR7, that made up naive CD8 cells, with terminally differentiated effector memory CD45RA+ cells excluded. The assay was immunoSEQ multiplex PCR, and TCRdb's table has in-frame clones only and misses some. Of about 1,900,000 clones in the sample, about 95% were seen once. Sequencing used naive CD8+ T cells sorted from blood. All receptors come from a man aged 18 to 29 in good health.

CDR3 residues: CASSPPGGAGELFF. The CDR3 bases are TGTGCCAGCTCACCACCTGGAGGGGCCGGGGAGCTGTTTTTT. This chain uses TRBV18 with TRBJ2-2; tentative D call: TRBD2 (6 bases). Trimming removed 0 bases at V and 6 bases at J, with 8 bases between. Germline loops: CDR1 KGHSH, CDR2 LQKENI. This CDR3 comprises 14 residues.

The J gene is TRBJ2-2, the V gene TRBV5-1; the match to TRBD1 covers 8 bases. V was clipped by 3 bases and J by 7 bases; unmatched bases: 8. The CDR3 contains 15 residues. Germline values: CDR1 SGHRS, CDR2 YFSETQ. The CDR3 protein is CASSYTGGRFGELFF. CDR3 DNA: TGCGCCAGCAGCTATACAGGGGGACGGTTCGGGGAGCTGTTTTTT. The complete variable domain, with remaining parts taken from reference TRBV5-1 and TRBJ2-2, reads KAGVTQTPRYLIKTRGQQVTLSCSPISGHRSVSWYQQTPGQGLQFLFEYFSETQRNKGNFPGRFSGRQFSNSRSEMNVSTLELGDSALYLCASSYTGGRFGELFFGEGSRLTVL.

The DNA for the CDR3 is TGTGCCAGCAGCTTAGCAGGGTGGGCCTACGAGCAGTACTTC. Protein product: CASSLAGWAYEQYF. The J gene is TRBJ2-7, the V gene TRBV13; tentative D call: TRBD1 (5 bases). The germline V and J ends were trimmed by 1 base and 2 bases, with 9 bases remaining between them. The CDR3 spans 14 residues. Germline loops: CDR1 PRHDT, CDR2 FYEKMQ (reference sequence).

This clone was seen a few times. The gene calls are TRBV4-1 and TRBJ1-3, with TRBD1 matching 9 bases. The length of the CDR3 is 15 residues. CDR1 is MGHRA and CDR2 is YSYEKL in the germline V gene. After removal of 5 bases from V and 7 bases from J, the junction contained 9 bases not matched to a gene. The CDR3 loop is CASSAPGQGRNTIYF. The CDR3 DNA reads TGCGCCAGCAGCGCGCCGGGACAGGGAAGGAACACCATATATTTT.

V is TRBV27 and J is TRBJ2-7; D is tentatively TRBD1 or TRBD2 (6 bases each). The V gene's germline CDR1 is MNHEY and CDR2 SMNVEV (reference sequence). V gave up 10 bases and J gave up 6 bases, with 22 bases separating them. This CDR3 comprises 14 residues. The CDR3 DNA reads as TGTGCCATCCGTTCCTTAACGGGGGCGGGCGAGCAGTACTTC. It encodes CAIRSLTGAGEQYF.

The chain is built from TRBV6-1 and TRBJ2-1; 11 bases match TRBD2. After removal of 1 base from V and 2 bases from J, the junction contained 4 bases not matched to a gene. Germline lookup yields CDR1 MNHNS and CDR2 SASEGT. This CDR3 region has 17 residues. The CDR3 DNA reads as TGTGCCAGCAGTGAAGAACTAGCGGGAGAGGCCTACAATGAGCAGTTCTTC. This encodes CASSEELAGEAYNEQFF.

In this sample, this clone turned up a few times. The rearrangement uses TRBV10-2 and TRBJ1-6, with D hard to call. The CDR3 is made up of 11 amino acids. V lost 2 bases and J 17 bases, leaving 10 bases between the germline ends. Germline V CDR1 and CDR2: WSHSY, SAAADI. Here the CDR3 DNA reads TGCGCCAGCAGTGAGGGCAGCCGAATCCACTTT. Protein sequence: CASSEGSRIHF.

This rearrangement joins TRBV25-1 to TRBJ1-3, with D unresolved. The CDR3 sequence is 16 residues long. Trimming stripped 0 bases from V and 0 bases from J, with 9 bases between. Germline values: CDR1 MGHDK, CDR2 SYGVNS. The CDR3 region has the DNA TGTGCCAGCAGTGAATATATAGCTAGCTCTGGAAACACCATATATTTT. It specifies CASSEYIASSGNTIYF. Looking up the rest from reference TRBV25-1 and TRBJ1-3 gives the full variable domain: EADIYQTPRYLVIGTGKKITLECSQTMGHDKMYWYQQDPGMELHLIHYSYGVNSTEKGDLSSESTVSRIRTEHFPLTLESARPSHTSQYLCASSEYIASSGNTIYFGEGSWLTVV.

The CDR3 nucleotides read TGTGCCAGCGCGGCAATTAACACCCCTTCGGATGAGCAGTTCTTC. It encodes CASAAINTPSDEQFF. The chain has TRBV9 and TRBJ2-1; D is undetermined. This CDR3 is 15 amino acids long. Germline lookup yields CDR1 SGDLS and CDR2 YYNGEE. Trimming stripped 7 bases from V and 8 bases from J, with 22 bases between.

This clone was picked up one time. The same CDR3 also results from other DNA sequences found in this sample. V is TRBV30 and J is TRBJ2-5; TRBD2 aligns across 7 bases. V lost 5 bases and J lost 3; bases outside the gene matches: 0. CDR1 and CDR2 from the germline V gene are GTSNPN and SVGIG (reference sequence). The CDR3 totals 11 residues. CDR3: CAWGREETQYF. The CDR3 DNA reads as TGTGCCTGGGGGAGGGAAGAGACCCAGTACTTC.

J is TRBJ2-2 and V is TRBV5-6, with 7 nucleotides matching TRBD2. V gave up 3 bases and J gave up 2 bases; unmatched junction bases: 4. The length of the CDR3 is 15 residues. Germline CDR1 SGHDT, CDR2 YYEEEE. The DNA for the CDR3 is TGTGCCAGCAGCTCCGGGACTATCAACACCGGGGAGCTGTTTTTT. Amino acids: CASSSGTINTGELFF.

The chain couples TRBV27 to TRBJ2-3; D is uncertain. Germline V gene sequence: CDR1 MNHEY, CDR2 SMNVEV (reference sequence). V was trimmed by 3 bases and J by 2 bases, leaving 9 bases between them. CDR3 length: 14 amino acids. The CDR3 region is CASSLGSFTDTQYF. CDR3 nucleotides: TGTGCCAGCAGTTTGGGCAGTTTCACAGATACGCAGTATTTT.

The rearrangement links TRBV5-5 to TRBJ2-5; tentatively, D is TRBD1 or TRBD2 (5 bases each). The germline CDR1 and CDR2 sequences are SGHKS and YYEKEE (reference sequence). V gave up 0 bases and J gave up 2 bases, with 8 bases separating them. This CDR3 region has 14 residues. This CDR3 is CASSLGEGQETQYF. The CDR3 DNA follows: TGTGCCAGCAGCTTGGGCGAGGGGCAAGAGACCCAGTACTTC.

The chain combines TRBV5-1 with TRBJ2-7, with D maybe TRBD1 (5 bases). The CDR3 totals 15 residues. The ends were cut back, 2 bases at V and 4 bases at J, with 16 bases in the middle. The germline V gene has CDR1 SGHRS and CDR2 YFSETQ. The CDR3 sequence: CASSLRAGNMYEQYF. DNA of the CDR3: TGCGCCAGCAGCTTACGGGCAGGGAATATGTACGAGCAGTACTTC.

The chain employs TRBV27 and TRBJ2-7; D assignment may be TRBD1 or TRBD2 (5 bases each). The V gene lost 6 bases and the J gene lost 7 bases, with 16 bases spanning the gap. The CDR3 is 13 amino acids. Germline loops: CDR1 MNHEY, CDR2 SMNVEV (reference sequence). In DNA form, the CDR3 reads TGTGCCAGCAGGGGACCTGGGTCTGGAGAGCAGTACTTC. As protein: CASRGPGSGEQYF.

J is TRBJ1-5 and V is TRBV6-1, with 9 bases aligning to TRBD1. The length of the CDR3 is 20 residues. The V gene end was trimmed by 0 bases and the J gene end by 8 bases; junction bases not matched to a gene: 20. Germline V gene sequence: CDR1 MNHNS, CDR2 SASEGT. CDR3 DNA sequence: TGTGCCAGCAGTGAAGCAGGTGGGAGGGACAGGGCGTATTGGAAGGAGCCCCAGCATTTT. Its protein is CASSEAGGRDRAYWKEPQHF.

The V gene is TRBV15, the J gene TRBJ2-1; D ambiguous. Germline-derived CDR1 and CDR2 are LNHNV and YYDKDF (reference sequence). CDR3 size: 12 residues. V lost 3 bases and J lost 7, with 7 bases in between. The CDR3 loop reads CATSSYGNEQFF. Written as DNA, the CDR3 is TGTGCCACCAGCAGCTATGGGAATGAGCAGTTCTTC.

This clone was counted a single time. This chain uses TRBV4-1 with TRBJ2-1; no clear D gene. Germline assignment: CDR1 MGHRA and CDR2 YSYEKL. This CDR3 is 17 amino acids long. With 8 bases removed from V and 0 bases from J, the gap between germline ends came to 20 bases. The CDR3 nucleotides are TGCGCCAGCGCGTCCCGACTGCCTTTCGGCTCCTACAATGAGCAGTTCTTC. It encodes CASASRLPFGSYNEQFF.

Details on this clone: Distinct nucleotide sequences in the sample also encode this CDR3. This chain uses TRBV30 with TRBJ2-5; 9 nucleotides match TRBD1. V trimming: 2 bases; J trimming: 5 bases; junction bases outside the gene matches: 6. Germline V gene sequence: CDR1 GTSNPN, CDR2 SVGIG (reference sequence). The CDR3 length is 14 residues. CDR3 in DNA: TGTGCCTGGAGTCCGGGACAGGGAGGGGAGACCCAGTACTTC. Translated, it gives CAWSPGQGGETQYF. The whole variable domain, filled in from reference TRBV30 and TRBJ2-5, reads SQTIHQWPATLVQPVGSPLSLECTVEGTSNPNLYWYRQAAGRGLQLLFYSVGIGQISSEVPQNLSASRPQDRQFILSSKKLLLSDSGFYLCAWSPGQGGETQYFGPGTRLLVL.

The CDR3 region has the DNA TGTGCCAGCAGCTTGGCACTAGCGGGAGGTACGCAGTATTTT. Encoded protein: CASSLALAGGTQYF. The gene calls are TRBV5-4 and TRBJ2-3, with 12 bases lining up with TRBD2. The CDR3 is 14 residues long. The germline gives CDR1 SGHNT, CDR2 YYREEE (reference sequence). The V and J ends lost 0 bases and 8 bases, in that order; junction bases with no gene match: 1.

This clone has only one observation. The CDR3 region is CASSLGVGIPTGELFF. CDR3 in DNA: TGTGCCAGCAGCTTAGGCGTCGGAATACCAACCGGGGAGCTGTTTTTT. The chain links TRBV13 to TRBJ2-2; D is unclear. The CDR3 is 16 residues long. CDR1 PRHDT and CDR2 FYEKMQ come from the germline V gene (reference sequence). Trimming left V 0 bases short and J 5 bases short, with 13 bases between.

The table lists this clone with a count of one. The rearrangement uses TRBV7-9 and TRBJ2-5; TRBD2 aligns across 7 bases. This CDR3 contains 13 residues. Losses at the gene ends were 5 bases for V and 3 bases for J; bases not matched to a gene: 3. Germline V CDR1 and CDR2: SEHNR, FQNEAQ (reference sequence). This CDR3 is CASSATSEETQYF. In DNA form, the CDR3 reads TGTGCCAGCAGCGCTACTAGCGAAGAGACCCAGTACTTC.

V usage is TRBV9 and J usage is TRBJ1-4; D is ambiguous. V shed 2 bases and J shed 8 bases, with 10 bases lying between them. Germline assignment: CDR1 SGDLS and CDR2 YYNGEE. The length of the CDR3 is 13 residues. Here the CDR3 DNA reads TGTGCCAGCAGCGTGACAAACGACGAAAAACTGTTTTTT. It specifies CASSVTNDEKLFF.

V is TRBV19 and J is TRBJ2-7; 10 bases fit TRBD2. This CDR3 has 13 amino acids. The trim removed 8 bases at V and 2 bases at J, leaving 3 bases unmatched. Germline lookup yields CDR1 LNHDA and CDR2 SQIVND (reference sequence). CDR3 loop: CASASGSTYEQYF. CDR3 DNA sequence: TGTGCCAGTGCTAGCGGGAGCACCTACGAGCAGTACTTC. The full variable domain, in which reference TRBV19 and TRBJ2-7 provide the parts outside the CDR3, is DGGITQSPKYLFRKEGQNVTLSCEQNLNHDAMYWYRQDPGQGLRLIYYSQIVNDFQKGDIAEGYSVSREKKESFPLTVTSAQKNPTAFYLCASASGSTYEQYFGPGTRLTVT.

This chain uses TRBV6-1 with TRBJ1-2; D not certain. There are 13 residues in the CDR3. The V end was cut by 7 bases, the J end by 2 bases, with 11 bases between. Germline loops: CDR1 MNHNS, CDR2 SASEGT. This CDR3 reads CASKGRSNYGYTF. The CDR3 DNA sequence: TGTGCCAGCAAGGGCAGGTCGAACTATGGCTACACCTTC.

This chain uses TRBV7-2 with TRBJ2-7; D gene uncertain. The V and J ends lost 2 bases and 5 bases respectively, with 13 bases between them. Germline loops: CDR1 SGHTA, CDR2 FQGNSA. The length of the CDR3 is 14 residues. CDR3 region: CASSLLSFGDEQYF. CDR3 DNA sequence: TGTGCCAGCAGCTTATTATCATTTGGGGACGAGCAGTACTTC.

The chain is built from TRBV7-9 and TRBJ1-4; tentative D call: TRBD1 (5 bases). This CDR3 has 15 residues. Per germline, CDR1 SEHNR and CDR2 FQNEAQ (reference sequence). Trimming cost V 5 bases and J 6 bases, with 16 bases left between them. CDR3 nucleotides: TGTGCCAGCAGCCCCTGGGGCGAAGGGGATGAAAAACTGTTTTTT. Protein sequence: CASSPWGEGDEKLFF.

The chain uses TRBV5-5 and TRBJ2-7; 7 bases are shared with TRBD1. V shed 4 bases, J shed 2 bases, and the junction held 0 bases outside the gene matches. CDR3 length: 12 residues. Germline lookup yields CDR1 SGHKS and CDR2 YYEKEE (reference sequence). The CDR3 loop is CASSGTAYEQYF. The CDR3 DNA reads as TGTGCCAGCAGCGGGACAGCCTACGAGCAGTACTTC.

V is TRBV5-6 and J is TRBJ2-3; D uncertain. The CDR3 consists of 12 residues. Germline CDR1 reads SGHDT; CDR2 reads YYEEEE. Trimming pared 4 bases from V and 7 bases from J, leaving 10 bases between. In nucleotides, the CDR3 is TGTGCCAGCAGCAACCAGGTGTATACGCAGTATTTT. Protein product: CASSNQVYTQYF.